The 14 T cell receptor beta chains below were found in one sample sequenced in a study of T cell changes during pregnancy in multiple sclerosis. Clones were read by immunoSEQ multiplex PCR, and TCRdb kept only the in-frame ones, dropping some. The sample carries around 40,000 clones, roughly nine tenths recorded once. The sequencing here drew on CD4+ T cells from peripheral blood mononuclear cells, taken in the first trimester of pregnancy. The origin of the receptors is a female donor with multiple sclerosis, enrolled in a pregnancy study.

This chain uses TRBV30 with TRBJ2-3; 9 bases agree with TRBD2. Trimming at V came to 0 bases and at J to 2 bases, leaving 9 bases not matched to a gene. Germline CDR1 and CDR2: GTSNPN and SVGIG (reference sequence). The CDR3 sequence is 17 residues long. This CDR3 reads CAWSVLGAGGPTDTQYF. For the CDR3, the DNA is TGTGCCTGGAGTGTTCTTGGCGCGGGAGGGCCCACAGATACGCAGTATTTT.

This chain links TRBV2 with TRBJ2-2; D may be TRBD1 (6 bases). Germline values: CDR1 SNHLY, CDR2 FYNNEI. V lost 7 bases and J 1 base, leaving 10 bases between the germline ends. The CDR3 sequence is 14 residues long. CDR3 amino acids: CASIGQKNTGELFF. The CDR3 nucleotides are TGTGCCAGCATTGGACAGAAGAACACCGGGGAGCTGTTTTTT.

The chain carries TRBV28 and TRBJ1-2; 11 positions match TRBD1. Looked up from germline, CDR1 is MDHEN and CDR2 is SYDVKM. After removal of 8 bases from V and 8 bases from J, the junction contained 10 bases not matched to a gene. The CDR3 is 14 residues long. The CDR3 loop reads CASQRTGGYVGYTF. CDR3 bases: TGTGCCAGCCAGAGGACAGGGGGCTATGTAGGCTACACCTTC.

The chain joins TRBV7-9 to TRBJ2-3; tentatively, D is TRBD1 (6 bases). The CDR3 covers 14 residues. CDR1 is SEHNR, CDR2 FQNEAQ, per germline (reference sequence). Trimming removed 1 base from V and 6 bases from J, with 11 bases in between. CDR3 loop: CASSLGSGVDTQYF. CDR3 sequence (DNA): TGTGCCAGCAGCTTAGGGTCAGGGGTGGATACGCAGTATTTT.

V and J are TRBV27 and TRBJ2-5, with D possibly matching TRBD1 (6 bases). CDR3 length: 14 residues. V lost 7 bases, J lost 5 bases, and 17 bases lay in between. Germline V lookup: CDR1 MNHEY, CDR2 SMNVEV (reference sequence). CDR3 in DNA: TGTGCCAGCAAGGCATTGGGGGCTTTGGAGACCCAGTACTTC. This codes for CASKALGALETQYF.

The rearrangement uses TRBV9 and TRBJ2-5, with 10 bases aligning to TRBD2. Germline V gives CDR1 SGDLS, CDR2 YYNGEE. The CDR3 length is 15 residues. The J segment lost 5 bases and the V segment lost 1 base, leaving 5 bases of the junction unmatched. CDR3 protein: CASSVIAGGGETQYF. The CDR3 region has the DNA TGTGCCAGCAGCGTAATAGCGGGAGGAGGGGAGACCCAGTACTTC.

The rearrangement uses TRBV27 and TRBJ1-2, with D tentatively TRBD1 (6 bases). The CDR3 contains 15 residues. Deletions cut 4 bases from V and 4 bases from J, with 16 bases between. Germline loops: CDR1 MNHEY, CDR2 SMNVEV (reference sequence). The DNA of the CDR3 is TGTGCCAGCAGTTACCTGGGGGGGCTAGGCTATGGCTACACCTTC. It yields the protein CASSYLGGLGYGYTF.

As regards this clone: At one end the junction does not follow the germline gene, possibly because of a read error. The chain recombines TRBV6-4 with TRBJ2-5; the D gene is possibly TRBD2 (5 bases). Per the germline V gene, CDR1 is MRHNA and CDR2 is SNTAGT. This CDR3 is 13 amino acids long. The CDR3 spells CASSDSEGEAQYF. The CDR3 coding sequence is TGTGCCAGCAGTGACTCCGAGGGAGAGGCCCAGTACTTC.

The chain uses TRBV28 and TRBJ2-1; TRBD2 matches 10 bases. The CDR3 covers 19 residues. Germline CDR1 and CDR2: MDHEN and SYDVKM. Germline trimming cut 0 bases from V and 8 bases from J; bases unmatched to any gene: 16. The CDR3 DNA is TGTGCCAGCAGTTTATGGGGATCAGCGGGAGGGCCTGCCGGCTATGAGCAGTTCTTC. As protein: CASSLWGSAGGPAGYEQFF.

The genes are TRBV6-5 and TRBJ1-1; D is possibly TRBD1 (5 bases). CDR3 size: 13 residues. V lost 2 bases and J 6 bases, leaving 10 bases between the germline ends. Germline V gene data show CDR1 as MNHEY and CDR2 as SVGAGI. In nucleotides, the CDR3 is TGTGCCAGCAGTTACGGAAGCAGGGCTGAAGCTTTCTTT. Its protein is CASSYGSRAEAFF.

The genes are TRBV19 and TRBJ1-1; D might be TRBD1 (6 bases). Germline-derived CDR1 and CDR2 are LNHDA and SQIVND (reference sequence). This CDR3 is built from 12 residues. Deletions cut 3 bases from V and 10 bases from J, with 12 bases between. The CDR3: CASSIPQGAAFF. The CDR3 DNA reads TGTGCCAGTAGTATCCCACAGGGAGCAGCTTTCTTT. Looking up the rest from reference TRBV19 and TRBJ1-1 gives the full variable domain: DGGITQSPKYLFRKEGQNVTLSCEQNLNHDAMYWYRQDPGQGLRLIYYSQIVNDFQKGDIAEGYSVSREKKESFPLTVTSAQKNPTAFYLCASSIPQGAAFFGQGTRLTVV.

This clone was found once. The chain combines TRBV6-1 with TRBJ1-2, with D perhaps TRBD1 (6 bases). Trimming stripped 2 bases from V and 4 bases from J, with 11 bases between. Germline CDR1 is MNHNS and CDR2 is SASEGT. The CDR3 spans 14 residues. The CDR3 DNA reads TGTGCCAGCAGTGAACTGGGACAATCCTATGGCTACACCTTC. As protein: CASSELGQSYGYTF.

This chain links TRBV10-3 with TRBJ2-1; D may be TRBD1 (6 bases). Germline V CDR1 and CDR2: ENHRY, SYGVKD. The length of the CDR3 is 17 residues. V dropped 3 bases and J dropped 0 bases, with 15 bases sitting between them. This chain's CDR3 is CAISERIAGVSYNEQFF. The CDR3 nucleotides are TGTGCCATCAGTGAACGGATAGCAGGGGTCTCCTACAATGAGCAGTTCTTC.

The rearrangement uses TRBV19 and TRBJ2-5; D is uncertain. Germline V gene sequence: CDR1 LNHDA, CDR2 SQIVND (reference sequence). The V end lost 5 bases, the J end lost 1 base, and 14 bases lay between the germline ends. This CDR3 is 15 amino acids long. CDR3 sequence: CASSLSTVRQETQYF. For the CDR3, the DNA is TGTGCCAGTAGTCTCTCGACTGTACGCCAAGAGACCCAGTACTTC. Variable domain in full (rest from reference TRBV19 and TRBJ2-5): DGGITQSPKYLFRKEGQNVTLSCEQNLNHDAMYWYRQDPGQGLRLIYYSQIVNDFQKGDIAEGYSVSREKKESFPLTVTSAQKNPTAFYLCASSLSTVRQETQYFGPGTRLLVL.